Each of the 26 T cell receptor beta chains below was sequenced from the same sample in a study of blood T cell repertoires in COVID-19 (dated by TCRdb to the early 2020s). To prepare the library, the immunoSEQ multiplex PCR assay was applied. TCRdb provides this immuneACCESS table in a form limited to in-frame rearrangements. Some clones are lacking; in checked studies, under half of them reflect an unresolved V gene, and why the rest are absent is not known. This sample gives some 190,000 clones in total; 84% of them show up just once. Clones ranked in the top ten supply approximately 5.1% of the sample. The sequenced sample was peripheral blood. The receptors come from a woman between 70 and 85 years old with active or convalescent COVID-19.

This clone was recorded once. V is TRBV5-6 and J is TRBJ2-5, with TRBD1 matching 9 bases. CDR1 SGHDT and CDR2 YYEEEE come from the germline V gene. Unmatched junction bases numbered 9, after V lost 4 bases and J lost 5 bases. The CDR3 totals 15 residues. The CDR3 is CASSQSYRGLETQYF. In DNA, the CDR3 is TGTGCCAGCAGCCAATCCTACAGGGGGCTGGAGACCCAGTACTTC.

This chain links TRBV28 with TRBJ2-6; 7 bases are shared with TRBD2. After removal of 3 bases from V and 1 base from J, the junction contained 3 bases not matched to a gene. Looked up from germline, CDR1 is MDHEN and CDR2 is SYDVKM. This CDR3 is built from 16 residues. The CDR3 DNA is TGTGCCAGCAGTTTCTGGCGGGAGTCTGGGGCCAACGTCCTGACTTTC. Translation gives CASSFWRESGANVLTF. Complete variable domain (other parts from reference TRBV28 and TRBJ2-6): DVKVTQSSRYLVKRTGEKVFLECVQDMDHENMFWYRQDPGLGLRLIYFSYDVKMKEKGDIPEGYSVSREKKERFSLILESASTNQTSMYLCASSFWRESGANVLTFGAGSRLTVL.

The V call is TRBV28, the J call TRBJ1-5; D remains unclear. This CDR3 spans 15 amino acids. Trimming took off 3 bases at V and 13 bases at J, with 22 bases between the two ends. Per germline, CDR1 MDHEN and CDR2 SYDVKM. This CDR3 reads CASSLFGSGAGVQHF. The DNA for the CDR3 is TGTGCCAGCAGTTTGTTTGGGTCTGGAGCGGGCGTGCAGCATTTT.

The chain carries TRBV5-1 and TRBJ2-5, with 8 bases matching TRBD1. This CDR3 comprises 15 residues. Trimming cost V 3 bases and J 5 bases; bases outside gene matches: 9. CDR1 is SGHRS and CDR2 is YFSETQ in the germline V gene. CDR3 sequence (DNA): TGCGCCAGCAGCTCTATGCAGGGGGACAGGGAGACCCAGTACTTC. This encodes CASSSMQGDRETQYF.

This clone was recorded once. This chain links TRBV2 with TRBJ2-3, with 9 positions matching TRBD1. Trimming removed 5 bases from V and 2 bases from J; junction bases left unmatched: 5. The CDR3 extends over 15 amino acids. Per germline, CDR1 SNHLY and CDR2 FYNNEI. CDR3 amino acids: CASSPTGGATDTQYF. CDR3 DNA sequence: TGTGCCAGCAGTCCGACAGGGGGAGCCACAGATACGCAGTATTTT.

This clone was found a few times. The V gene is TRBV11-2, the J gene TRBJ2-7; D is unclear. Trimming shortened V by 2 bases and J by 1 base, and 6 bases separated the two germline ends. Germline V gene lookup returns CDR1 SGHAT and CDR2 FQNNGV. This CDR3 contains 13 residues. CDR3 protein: CASSLLSSYEQYF. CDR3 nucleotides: TGTGCCAGCAGCTTATTGAGTTCCTACGAGCAGTACTTC.

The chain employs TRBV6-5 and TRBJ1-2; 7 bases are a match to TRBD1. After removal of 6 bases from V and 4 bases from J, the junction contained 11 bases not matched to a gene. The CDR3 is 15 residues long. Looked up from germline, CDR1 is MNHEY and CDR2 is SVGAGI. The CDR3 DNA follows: TGTGCCAGCAGGGAGGCTACGGGACAGTTCTATGGCTACACCTTC. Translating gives CASREATGQFYGYTF.

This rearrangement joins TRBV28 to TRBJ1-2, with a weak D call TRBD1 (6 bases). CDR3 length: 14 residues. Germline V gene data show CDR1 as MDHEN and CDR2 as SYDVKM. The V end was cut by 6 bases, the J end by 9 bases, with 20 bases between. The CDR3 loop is CASSEGGVLYRYTF. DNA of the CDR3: TGTGCCAGCAGCGAAGGGGGGGTCCTTTATCGCTACACCTTC.

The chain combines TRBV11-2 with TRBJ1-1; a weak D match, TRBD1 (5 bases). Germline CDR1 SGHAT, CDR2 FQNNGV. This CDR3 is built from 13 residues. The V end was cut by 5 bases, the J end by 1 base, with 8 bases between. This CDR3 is CASSPGQNTEAFF. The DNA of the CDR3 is TGTGCCAGCAGCCCCGGACAGAACACTGAAGCTTTCTTT.

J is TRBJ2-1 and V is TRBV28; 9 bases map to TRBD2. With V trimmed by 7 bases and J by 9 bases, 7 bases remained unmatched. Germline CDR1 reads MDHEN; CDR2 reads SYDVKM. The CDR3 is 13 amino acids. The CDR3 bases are TGTGCCAGCACCCCCGGGACTAGCTTTGAGCAGTTCTTC. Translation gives CASTPGTSFEQFF.

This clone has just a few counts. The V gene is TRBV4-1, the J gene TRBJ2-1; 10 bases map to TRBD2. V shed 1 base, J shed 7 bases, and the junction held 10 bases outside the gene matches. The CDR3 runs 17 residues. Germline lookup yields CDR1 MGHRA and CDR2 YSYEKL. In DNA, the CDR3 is TGCGCCAGCAGCCAAGTCGGGCTAGCGGGAGTCCCTAATGAGCAGTTCTTC. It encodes CASSQVGLAGVPNEQFF.

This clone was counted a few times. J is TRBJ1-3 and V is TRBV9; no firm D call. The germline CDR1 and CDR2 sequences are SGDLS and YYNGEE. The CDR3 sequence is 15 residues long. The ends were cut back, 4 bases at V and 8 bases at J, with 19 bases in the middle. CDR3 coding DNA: TGTGCCAGCAGCCCATATATAAGTGAGGTTTACACCATATATTTT. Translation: CASSPYISEVYTIYF.

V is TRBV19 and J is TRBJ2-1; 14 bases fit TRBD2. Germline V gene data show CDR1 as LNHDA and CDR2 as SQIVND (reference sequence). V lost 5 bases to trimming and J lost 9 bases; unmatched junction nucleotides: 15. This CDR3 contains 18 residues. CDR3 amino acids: CASSSPRGTSGSRFEQFF. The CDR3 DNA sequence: TGTGCCAGTAGTTCCCCCCGGGGGACTAGCGGGAGTAGGTTTGAGCAGTTCTTC.

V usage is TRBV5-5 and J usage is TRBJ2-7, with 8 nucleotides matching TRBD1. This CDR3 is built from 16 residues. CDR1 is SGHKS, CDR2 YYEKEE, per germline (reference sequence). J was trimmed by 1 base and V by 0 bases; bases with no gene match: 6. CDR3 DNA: TGTGCCAGCAGCTTGGGGGACAGGAGGCTTTCCTACGAGCAGTACTTC. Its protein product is CASSLGDRRLSYEQYF.

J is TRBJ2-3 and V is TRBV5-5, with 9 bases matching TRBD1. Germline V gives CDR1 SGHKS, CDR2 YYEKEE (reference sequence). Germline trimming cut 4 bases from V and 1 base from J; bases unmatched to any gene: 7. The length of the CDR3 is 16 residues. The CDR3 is CASSILRTGGTDTQYF. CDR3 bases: TGTGCCAGCAGCATCCTACGGACAGGGGGCACAGATACGCAGTATTTT.

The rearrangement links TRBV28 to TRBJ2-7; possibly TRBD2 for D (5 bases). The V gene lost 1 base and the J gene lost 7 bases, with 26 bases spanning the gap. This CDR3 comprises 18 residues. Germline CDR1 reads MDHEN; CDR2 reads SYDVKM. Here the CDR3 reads CASSLLDFRTVGQGEQYF. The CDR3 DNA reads TGTGCCAGCAGTTTATTGGACTTCAGGACTGTGGGCCAAGGGGAGCAGTACTTC. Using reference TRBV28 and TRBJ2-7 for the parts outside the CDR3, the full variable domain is DVKVTQSSRYLVKRTGEKVFLECVQDMDHENMFWYRQDPGLGLRLIYFSYDVKMKEKGDIPEGYSVSREKKERFSLILESASTNQTSMYLCASSLLDFRTVGQGEQYFGPGTRLTVT.

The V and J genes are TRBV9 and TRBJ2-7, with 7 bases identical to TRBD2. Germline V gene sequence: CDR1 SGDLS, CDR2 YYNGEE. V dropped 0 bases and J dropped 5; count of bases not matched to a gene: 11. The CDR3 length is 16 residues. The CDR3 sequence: CASSVDRGSFTHEQYF. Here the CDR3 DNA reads TGTGCCAGCAGCGTAGACCGCGGGAGCTTTACCCACGAGCAGTACTTC.

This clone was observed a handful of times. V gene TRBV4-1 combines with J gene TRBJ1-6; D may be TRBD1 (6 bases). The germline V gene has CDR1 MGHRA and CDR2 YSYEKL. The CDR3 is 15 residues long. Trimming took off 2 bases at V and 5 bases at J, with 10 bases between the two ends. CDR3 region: CASSQQGFNNSPLHF. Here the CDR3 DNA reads TGCGCCAGCAGCCAACAGGGGTTCAATAATTCACCCCTCCACTTT.

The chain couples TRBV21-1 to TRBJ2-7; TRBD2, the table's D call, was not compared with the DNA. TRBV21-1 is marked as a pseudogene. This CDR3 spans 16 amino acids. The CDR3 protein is CASSKELLGTTSGIPF. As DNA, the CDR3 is TGTGCCAGCAGCAAAGAACTCCTGGGGACTACTAGCGGGATCCCCTTC.

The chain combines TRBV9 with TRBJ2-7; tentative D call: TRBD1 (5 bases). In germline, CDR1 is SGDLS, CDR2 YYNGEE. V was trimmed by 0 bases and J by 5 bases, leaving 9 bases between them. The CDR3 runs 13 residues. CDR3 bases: TGTGCCAGCAGCGTAGGGGGCCTGGACGAGCAGTACTTC. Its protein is CASSVGGLDEQYF.

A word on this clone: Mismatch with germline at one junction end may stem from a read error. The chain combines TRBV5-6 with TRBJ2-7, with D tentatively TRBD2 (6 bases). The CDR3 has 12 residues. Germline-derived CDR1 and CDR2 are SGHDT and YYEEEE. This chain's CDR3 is CASSPSDIGVFF. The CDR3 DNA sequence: TGTGCCAGCAGCCCTAGCGACATCGGGGTTTTCTTC.

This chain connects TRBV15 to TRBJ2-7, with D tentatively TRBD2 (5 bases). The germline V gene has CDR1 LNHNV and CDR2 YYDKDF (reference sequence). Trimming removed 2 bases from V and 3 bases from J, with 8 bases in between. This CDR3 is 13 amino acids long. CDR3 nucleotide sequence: TGTGCCACCAGCAGATTCCGGGACTACGAGCAGTACTTC. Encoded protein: CATSRFRDYEQYF.

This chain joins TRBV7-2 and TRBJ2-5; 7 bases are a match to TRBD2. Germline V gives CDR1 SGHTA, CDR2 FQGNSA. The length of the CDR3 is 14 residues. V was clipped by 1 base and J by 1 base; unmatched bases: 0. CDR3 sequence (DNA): TGTGCCAGCAGCTTAGGCGGGGGCCAAGAGACCCAGTACTTC. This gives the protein CASSLGGGQETQYF.

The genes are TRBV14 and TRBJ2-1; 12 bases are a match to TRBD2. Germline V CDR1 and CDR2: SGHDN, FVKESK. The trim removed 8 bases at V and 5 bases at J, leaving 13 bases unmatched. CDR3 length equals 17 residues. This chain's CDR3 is CASHGHLAGGPDNEQFF. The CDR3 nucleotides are TGTGCCAGCCACGGTCATCTAGCGGGAGGGCCGGACAATGAGCAGTTCTTC.

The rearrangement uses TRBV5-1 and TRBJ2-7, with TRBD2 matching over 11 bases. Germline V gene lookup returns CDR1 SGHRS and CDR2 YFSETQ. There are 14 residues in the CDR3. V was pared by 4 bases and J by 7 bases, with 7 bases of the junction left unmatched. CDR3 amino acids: CASSTVAGGQEQYF. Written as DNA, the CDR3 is TGCGCCAGCAGCACCGTAGCGGGAGGGCAGGAGCAGTACTTC.

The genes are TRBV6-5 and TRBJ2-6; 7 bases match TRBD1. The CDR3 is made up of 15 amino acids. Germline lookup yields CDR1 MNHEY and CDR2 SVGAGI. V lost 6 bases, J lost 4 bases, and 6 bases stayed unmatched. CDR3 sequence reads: CASSSRGPGANVLTF. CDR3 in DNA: TGTGCCAGCAGCTCAAGGGGGCCCGGGGCCAACGTCCTGACTTTC.